Here is one T cell receptor (beta chain) with its context. The data are from a study of cytomegalovirus exposure and HLA in healthy donors. PCR employed 60 Vbeta and 13 Jbeta primers. The table came from immunoSEQ multiplex PCR; TCRdb's copy has only in-frame clones and leaves some out. The sample contains roughly 250,000 clones, roughly four fifths of which appear only once. V gave up 0 bases and J gave up 7 bases, with 13 bases separating them. This CDR3 spans 14 amino acids. The germline CDR1 and CDR2 sequences are SGHVS and FNYEAQ. The TCR comes from a woman aged 40 to 50 in good health and CMV-seropositive. The chain is built from TRBV7-6 and TRBJ2-7, with D perhaps matching TRBD1 (6 bases). Sequencing was done on a sample of PBMCs. The CDR3 sequence is CASSLAGDTLEQYF. The CDR3 DNA sequence: TGTGCCAGCAGCTTAGCGGGGGACACCTTGGAGCAGTACTTC.